The 27 T cell receptor beta chains below were found in one sample sequenced in a study of response to subunit inactivated influenza vaccine (dated by TCRdb to 2017 to 2018). The library was built by means of RT-PCR. Sequencer: Illumina HiSeq 2500. TCRdb applied fastp at Q25 and MiXCR to the public reads, then kept only in-frame beta chains. Rows with a matching CDR3 protein are joined into one entry that keeps the most common DNA and genes. The sample includes about 780,000 distinct CDR3 sequences, with roughly 18% observed a single time. Under 13% of the sample is in the top ten clones. Specimen: PBMCs from blood, collected roughly 5 days after vaccination. Receptor source: a man in his fifties who received an inactivated influenza vaccine. Donor details come from another sample of the same person, matched by shared clones.

In its sample, this clonotype was seen a few times. The rearrangement joins TRBV12-3 or TRBV12-4 to TRBJ2-2, with 8 bases that match TRBD2. V gave up 6 bases and J gave up 6 bases; unmatched junction bases: 9. The CDR3 is 15 amino acids. The CDR3 loop reads CASSARGAQAGELFF. The DNA for the CDR3 is TGTGCCAGCAGCGCGCGGGGGGCGCAGGCCGGGGAGCTGTTTTTT.

There are many counts of this clonotype. The V call is TRBV20-1, the J call TRBJ2-3; D could derive from TRBD1 or TRBD2 (5 bases each). Germline CDR1 is DFQATT and CDR2 is SNEGSKA (reference sequence). This CDR3 spans 13 amino acids. This CDR3 is CTGAEGSTDTQYF. The CDR3 DNA reads TGCACCGGAGCAGAGGGGAGCACAGATACGCAGTATTTT.

This clonotype was counted a few times. This chain connects TRBV7-8 to TRBJ2-1; 11 nucleotides match TRBD2. From germline, CDR1 is SGHVS and CDR2 FQNEAQ. CDR3 length equals 18 residues. V dropped 2 bases and J dropped 6; count of bases not matched to a gene: 12. As DNA, the CDR3 is TGTGCCAGCAGCTTACGGCATTTGGGACTAGCGGAGTTCAATGAGCAGTTCTTC. This translates into CASSLRHLGLAEFNEQFF.

The sample holds a few counts of this clonotype. The chain joins TRBV7-9 to TRBJ2-2; 7 bases are a match to TRBD1. Per germline, CDR1 SEHNR and CDR2 FQNEAQ (reference sequence). V lost 5 bases to trimming and J lost 4 bases; unmatched junction nucleotides: 10. This CDR3 is built from 16 residues. The CDR3 DNA reads TGTGCCAGCAGCATCTACAGGGGTGAGCTCACCGGGGAGCTGTTTTTT. Translated: CASSIYRGELTGELFF.

The chain combines TRBV9 with TRBJ2-5, with D possibly being TRBD2 (6 bases). Germline V gene lookup returns CDR1 SGDLS and CDR2 YYNGEE. V shed 0 bases and J shed 4 bases, with 19 bases lying between them. The CDR3 sequence is 17 residues long. DNA of the CDR3: TGTGCCAGCAGCGTAGCTGGTATAGCGGAAGCGGGAGAGACCCAGTACTTC. Encoded protein: CASSVAGIAEAGETQYF.

There are a few counts of this clonotype. The chain is built from TRBV11-2 and TRBJ2-2; 11 bases align to TRBD2. V dropped 2 bases and J dropped 5; count of bases not matched to a gene: 10. From germline, CDR1 is SGHAT and CDR2 FQNNGV. There are 18 residues in the CDR3. This chain's CDR3 is CASSLLAGGPVRTGELFF. CDR3 in DNA: TGTGCCAGCAGCTTATTAGCGGGAGGGCCCGTACGGACCGGGGAGCTGTTTTTT.

This clonotype has more than one count but fewer than ten. The chain links TRBV11-3 to TRBJ2-1; D gene uncertain. The V end was cut by 2 bases, the J end by 10 bases, with 12 bases between. Germline V CDR1 and CDR2: SGHNT, YENEEA. This CDR3 region has 13 residues. CDR3 DNA sequence: TGTGCCAGCAGCTTACTCCGCACCTCCGAGCAGTTCTTC. Translation gives CASSLLRTSEQFF.

This chain joins TRBV29-1 and TRBJ2-4; the match to TRBD1 covers 7 bases. There are 15 residues in the CDR3. Germline CDR1 SQVTM, CDR2 ANQGSEA. Trimming took 0 bases from V and 7 from J; bases not matched to a gene: 9. CDR3: CSVEELQGIRNIQYF. DNA for the CDR3: TGCAGCGTTGAAGAGCTACAGGGGATTAGGAACATTCAGTACTTC. Looking up the rest from reference TRBV29-1 and TRBJ2-4 gives the full variable domain: SAVISQKPSRDICQRGTSLTIQCQVDSQVTMMFWYRQQPGQSLTLIATANQGSEATYESGFVIDKFPISRPNLTFSTLTVSNMSPEDSSIYLCSVEELQGIRNIQYFGAGTRLSVL.

The chain has TRBV29-1 and TRBJ2-3; 14 bases agree with TRBD2. Germline assignment: CDR1 SQVTM and CDR2 ANQGSEA. J gave up 5 bases and V 4 bases, and 5 bases lay outside the gene matches. The CDR3 extends over 15 amino acids. The CDR3 is CSVGGLAGGLDTQYF. The DNA for the CDR3 is TGCAGCGTTGGCGGACTAGCGGGAGGTTTAGATACGCAGTATTTT.

The gene calls are TRBV4-2 and TRBJ2-1; 7 nucleotides match TRBD2. Per the germline V gene, CDR1 is LGHNA and CDR2 is YNFKEQ. V lost 0 bases to trimming and J lost 4 bases; unmatched junction nucleotides: 12. The CDR3 totals 18 residues. In DNA form, the CDR3 reads TGTGCCAGCAGCCAAGAATTTCTGAGTGGGAGGGCTTACAATGAGCAGTTCTTC. Its protein product is CASSQEFLSGRAYNEQFF.

There are a few counts of this clonotype. V gene TRBV4-3 combines with J gene TRBJ2-7; TRBD2 might be the D (7 bases). V shed 4 bases and J shed 4 bases, with 20 bases lying between them. Germline CDR1 LGHNA, CDR2 YSLEER. This CDR3 region has 16 residues. The CDR3 spells CASSLSGGGLGYEQYF. CDR3 bases: TGCGCCAGCAGCCTAAGCGGCGGGGGCCTCGGTTACGAGCAGTACTTC.

The sample holds many counts of this clonotype. The chain joins TRBV10-1 to TRBJ2-7, with TRBD1 matching over 7 bases. The V gene's germline CDR1 is WNHNN and CDR2 SYGVQD (reference sequence). Trimming took 3 bases from V and 1 from J; bases not matched to a gene: 6. The CDR3 has 15 residues. The CDR3 here is CASSDPTGKSYEQYF. The CDR3 nucleotides read TGCGCCAGCAGTGACCCGACAGGGAAGTCCTACGAGCAGTACTTC.

A few counts support this clonotype. The gene calls are TRBV28 and TRBJ2-3; 10 bases map to TRBD2. The CDR3 spans 15 residues. The V and J ends lost 6 bases and 4 bases, in that order; junction bases with no gene match: 7. The germline V gene has CDR1 MDHEN and CDR2 SYDVKM. Here the CDR3 DNA reads TGTGCCAGCAGCGCACCGGGACTAGCGTCAGATACGCAGTATTTT. It is translated as CASSAPGLASDTQYF.

The chain joins TRBV5-6 to TRBJ2-1; 9 positions match TRBD2. The CDR3 is made up of 15 amino acids. Losses at the gene ends were 4 bases for V and 4 bases for J; bases not matched to a gene: 6. The germline V gene encodes CDR1 SGHDT and CDR2 YYEEEE. The CDR3 nucleotides are TGTGCCAGCAGCACCTATAGCGGGAGTTACAATGAGCAGTTCTTC. Translation: CASSTYSGSYNEQFF.

The chain is built from TRBV6-1 and TRBJ2-7, with TRBD2 identical over 11 bases. Germline V gene lookup returns CDR1 MNHNS and CDR2 SASEGT. J gave up 3 bases and V 6 bases, and 7 bases lay outside the gene matches. This CDR3 contains 15 residues. CDR3 protein: CASSTTSGVDYEQYF. DNA for the CDR3: TGTGCCAGCAGCACGACTAGCGGGGTTGACTACGAGCAGTACTTC.

This clonotype has a single count. The chain joins TRBV5-1 to TRBJ2-7; the match to TRBD1 covers 9 bases. The V and J ends lost 3 bases and 5 bases, in that order; junction bases with no gene match: 9. The CDR3 totals 15 residues. Germline CDR1 is SGHRS and CDR2 is YFSETQ. Here the CDR3 DNA reads TGCGCCAGCAGCTCCGGGACAGGGTGGCAGGACGAGCAGTACTTC. It encodes CASSSGTGWQDEQYF.

This clonotype was observed a handful of times. The rearrangement uses TRBV7-2 and TRBJ2-7, with TRBD1 identical over 7 bases. Germline lookup yields CDR1 SGHTA and CDR2 FQGNSA. The CDR3 contains 15 residues. V shed 1 base, J shed 6 bases, and the junction held 9 bases outside the gene matches. The CDR3 region is CASSLDWDSRREQYF. CDR3 DNA sequence: TGTGCCAGCAGCTTAGATTGGGACAGCAGACGCGAGCAGTACTTC.

The chain carries TRBV27 and TRBJ2-3; D might be TRBD2 (5 bases). Trimming shortened V by 0 bases and J by 3 bases, and 10 bases separated the two germline ends. CDR1 is MNHEY and CDR2 is SMNVEV in the germline V gene (reference sequence). The CDR3 totals 15 residues. CDR3 protein: CASSLSYGGTDTQYF. The CDR3 nucleotides are TGTGCCAGCAGTTTATCGTACGGCGGGACAGATACGCAGTATTTT.

This clonotype has more than one count but fewer than ten. V usage is TRBV3-1 and J usage is TRBJ1-6; D is perhaps TRBD1 (6 bases). Trimming stripped 1 base from V and 6 bases from J, with 7 bases between. The V gene's germline CDR1 is LGHDT and CDR2 YNNKEL (reference sequence). The CDR3 has 14 amino acids. CDR3 DNA sequence: TGTGCCAGCAGCCAAGGACAGGTTAATTCACCCCTCCACTTT. This sequence encodes CASSQGQVNSPLHF.

This clonotype came up many times. The chain is built from TRBV5-1 and TRBJ2-2, with D possibly TRBD1 on 7 matching bases. This CDR3 comprises 14 residues. Germline V gives CDR1 SGHRS, CDR2 YFSETQ. V lost 3 bases and J 5 bases, leaving 11 bases between the germline ends. This CDR3 is CASSSQGGTGELFF. Written as DNA, the CDR3 is TGCGCCAGCAGCTCCCAGGGGGGAACCGGGGAGCTGTTTTTT.

This clonotype was picked up many times. This chain joins TRBV12-3 or TRBV12-4 and TRBJ1-2, with 10 positions matching TRBD1. Germline trimming cut 7 bases from V and 4 bases from J; bases unmatched to any gene: 3. The CDR3 sequence is 13 residues long. CDR3 sequence: CASKGTGAYGYTF. The DNA for the CDR3 is TGTGCCAGCAAAGGGACAGGGGCCTATGGCTACACCTTC.

This clonotype was detected a few times. This sequence joins TRBV6-1 and TRBJ1-4; D uncertain. CDR1 and CDR2 from the germline V gene are MNHNS and SASEGT. The CDR3 contains 14 residues. The germline V and J ends were trimmed by 6 bases and 5 bases, with 13 bases remaining between them. CDR3 sequence: CASRSDTENEKLFF. The CDR3 bases are TGTGCCAGCAGGAGTGACACGGAGAATGAAAAACTGTTTTTT.

This clonotype was detected only a few times. The CDR3 spells CASRRNRASPLHF. DNA of the CDR3: TGTGCCAGCCGGCGGAACAGGGCTTCACCCCTCCACTTT. This chain joins TRBV6-1 and TRBJ1-6, with TRBD1 as a possible D gene (6 bases). V was cut by 8 bases and J by 9 bases, with 14 bases left in between. Germline assignment: CDR1 MNHNS and CDR2 SASEGT. The CDR3 totals 13 residues.

This rearrangement joins TRBV6-5 to TRBJ2-5; TRBD1 matches 7 bases. J lost 5 bases, V lost 4 bases, and 4 bases had no gene match. This CDR3 region has 13 residues. Germline assignment: CDR1 MNHEY and CDR2 SVGAGI. The CDR3: CASSFGTVETQYF. CDR3 sequence (DNA): TGTGCCAGCAGTTTTGGGACAGTGGAGACCCAGTACTTC.

With regard to this clonotype: A junction boundary mismatches the germline segment, possibly from a read error. V is TRBV27 and J is TRBJ2-5; D gene uncertain. Germline loops: CDR1 MNHEY, CDR2 SMNVEV (reference sequence). The CDR3 extends over 15 amino acids. The CDR3 reads CASSLSGWIQETQYF. Here the CDR3 DNA reads TGTGCCAGCAGCTTATCCGGTTGGATTCAAGAGACCCAGTACTTC.

This chain links TRBV4-1 with TRBJ1-5; 8 bases are shared with TRBD1. There are 18 residues in the CDR3. From germline, CDR1 is MGHRA and CDR2 YSYEKL. J lost 2 bases, V lost 3 bases, and 12 bases had no gene match. The CDR3 DNA follows: TGCGCCAGCAGCCAGGTCCCTGGACAGGGCCTGGGCAATCAGCCCCAGCATTTT. This codes for CASSQVPGQGLGNQPQHF.

This clonotype was seen repeatedly, ten times or more. The chain carries TRBV7-9 and TRBJ1-1; D uncertain. V lost 1 base, J lost 0 bases, and 6 bases lay in between. Germline-derived CDR1 and CDR2 are SEHNR and FQNEAQ (reference sequence). The CDR3 length is 14 residues. CDR3 DNA: TGTGCCAGCAGCTTAGGGGGATTGAACACTGAAGCTTTCTTT. It specifies CASSLGGLNTEAFF.